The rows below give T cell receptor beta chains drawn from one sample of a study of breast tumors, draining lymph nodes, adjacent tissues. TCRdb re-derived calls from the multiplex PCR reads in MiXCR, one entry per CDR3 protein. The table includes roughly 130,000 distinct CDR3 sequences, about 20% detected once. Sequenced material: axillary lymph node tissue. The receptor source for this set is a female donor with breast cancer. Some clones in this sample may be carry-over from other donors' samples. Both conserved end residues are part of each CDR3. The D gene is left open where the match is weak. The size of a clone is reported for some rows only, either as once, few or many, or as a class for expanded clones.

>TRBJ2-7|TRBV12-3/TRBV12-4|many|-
CASSLRREAYEQYF
TGTGCCAGCAGTTTACGTAGGGAGGCCTACGAGCAGTACTTC
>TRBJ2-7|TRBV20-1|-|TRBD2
CSASGTSGCSGQYF
TGCAGTGCTAGTGGGACTAGCGGGTGCAGTGGGCAGTACTTC
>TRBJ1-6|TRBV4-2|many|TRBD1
CASSQEGQDNSPLHF
TGTGCCAGCAGCCAAGAGGGACAGGACAATTCACCCCTCCACTTT
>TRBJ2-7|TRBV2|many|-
CASSADLADEQYF
TGTGCCAGCAGCGCCGATCTAGCTGACGAGCAGTACTTC
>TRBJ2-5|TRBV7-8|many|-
CASSLDRGPQYF
TGTGCCAGCAGCTTAGATCGCGGCCCCCAGTACTTC
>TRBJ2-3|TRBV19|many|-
CASSNRTWGTDTQYF
TGTGCCAGTAGTAATCGGACTTGGGGCACAGATACGCAGTATTTT
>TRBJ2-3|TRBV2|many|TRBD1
CASSADRQRDTQYF
TGTGCCAGCAGTGCGGACAGGCAACGAGATACGCAGTATTTT
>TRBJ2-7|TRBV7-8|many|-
CASSLFRGADEQYF
TGTGCCAGCAGCTTATTTCGGGGGGCGGACGAGCAGTACTTC
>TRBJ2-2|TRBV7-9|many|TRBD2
CASSTPLAGANTGELFF
TGTGCCAGCAGCACCCCGTTAGCGGGGGCCAACACCGGGGAGCTGTTTTTT
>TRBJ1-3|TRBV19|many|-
CASTGVWPSGNTIYF
TGTGCCAGTACTGGAGTTTGGCCCTCTGGAAACACCATATATTTT
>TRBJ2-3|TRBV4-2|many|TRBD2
CASSHGTSGSTDTQYF
TGTGCCAGCAGCCATGGGACTAGCGGTAGCACAGATACGCAGTATTTT
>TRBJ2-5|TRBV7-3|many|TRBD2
CASSLGLAGQETQYF
TGTGCCAGCAGCTTAGGACTAGCGGGGCAAGAGACCCAGTACTTC
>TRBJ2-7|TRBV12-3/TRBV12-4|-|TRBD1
CASSFTGTGGREQYF
TGTGCCAGCAGTTTCACCGGGACAGGGGGCCGCGAGCAGTACTTC
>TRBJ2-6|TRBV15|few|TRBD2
CATSRAMGTGGSGANVLTF
TGTGCCACCAGCAGAGCCATGGGGACCGGGGGGTCTGGGGCCAACGTCCTGACTTTC
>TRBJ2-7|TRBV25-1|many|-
CASTPPGGSYEQYF
TGTGCCAGCACCCCCCCGGGCGGCTCCTACGAGCAGTACTTC
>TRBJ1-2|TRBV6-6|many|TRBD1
CASSYSTGVRGYTF
TGTGCCAGCAGTTACTCAACAGGGGTTCGCGGCTACACCTTC
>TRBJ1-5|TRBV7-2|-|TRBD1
CASRGRGLNQPQHF
TGTGCCAGCAGAGGCAGGGGGCTGAATCAGCCCCAGCATTTT
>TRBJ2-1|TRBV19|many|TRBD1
CASSIDHLGRDRLF
TGTGCCAGTAGTATAGATCATTTAGGTAGGGACAGATTGTTC
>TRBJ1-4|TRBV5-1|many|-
CASSLGGGGRDEKLFF
TGCGCCAGCAGCTTGGGAGGCGGGGGGCGCGATGAAAAACTGTTTTTT
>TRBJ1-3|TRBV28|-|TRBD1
CASSKTGARGNTIYF
TGTGCCAGCAGCAAGACAGGGGCGAGGGGAAACACCATATATTTT
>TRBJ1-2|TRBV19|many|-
CASSTRGGYTF
TGTGCCAGTAGTACCAGGGGCGGCTACACCTTC
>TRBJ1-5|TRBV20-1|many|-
CSARTGRWGNQPQHF
TGCAGTGCCAGAACAGGGCGTTGGGGCAATCAGCCCCAGCATTTT
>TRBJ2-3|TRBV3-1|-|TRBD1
CASSESDRPLDTQYF
TGTGCCAGCAGCGAATCGGACAGGCCTTTGGATACGCAGTATTTT
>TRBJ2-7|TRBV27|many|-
CASTPQGRSYEQYF
TGTGCCAGCACCCCACAGGGTAGGTCATACGAGCAGTACTTC
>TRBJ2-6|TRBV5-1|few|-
CASSLMSAGANVLTF
TGCGCCAGCAGCTTGATGAGTGCCGGGGCCAACGTCCTGACTTTC
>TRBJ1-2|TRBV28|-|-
CASSTSGSNYGYTF
TGTGCCAGCAGTACCTCCGGATCTAACTATGGCTACACCTTC
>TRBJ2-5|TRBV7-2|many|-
CASSPRPSGVQETQYF
TGTGCCAGCAGCCCGCGTCCGTCAGGGGTCCAAGAGACCCAGTACTTC
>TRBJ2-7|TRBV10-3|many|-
CAISEGTISYEQYF
TGTGCCATCAGTGAAGGGACCATCTCCTACGAGCAGTACTTC
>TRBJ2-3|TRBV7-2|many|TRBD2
CASSLLSGGTDTQYF
TGTGCCAGCAGCTTACTTAGCGGGGGGACAGATACGCAGTATTTT
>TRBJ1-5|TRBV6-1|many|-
CASSVVGEGQPQHF
TGTGCCAGCAGTGTAGTGGGGGAGGGACAGCCCCAGCATTTT
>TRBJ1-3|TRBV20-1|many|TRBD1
CSAREGGVGNTIYF
TGCAGTGCTCGAGAAGGGGGCGTTGGAAACACCATATATTTT
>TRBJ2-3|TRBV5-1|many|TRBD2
CASSFGGADTQYF
TGCGCCAGCAGCTTCGGGGGGGCGGATACGCAGTATTTT
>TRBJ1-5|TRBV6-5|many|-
CASSSGGYSNQPQHF
TGTGCCAGCAGTTCGGGGGGCTATAGCAATCAGCCCCAGCATTTT